This T cell receptor (beta chain) was sequenced during a study of shared clonotypes between healthy human individuals. The table came from immunoSEQ multiplex PCR; TCRdb's copy has only in-frame clones and leaves some out. The data hold some 2,400,000 clones, with roughly 95% observed a single time. Germline CDR1 and CDR2: LNHDA and SQIVND (reference sequence). Trimming cost V 3 bases and J 2 bases, with 14 bases left between them. This CDR3 is 15 amino acids long. Specimen: naive CD4+ T cells sorted from blood. Subset of the sample: CD45RA+ positively selected. The V gene is TRBV19, the J gene TRBJ2-7; no definite D call. The source is a man aged 18 to 29 in good health. The CDR3 DNA reads as TGTGCCAGTAGTATGGAGAAGGGCAGTCCCTACGAGCAGTACTTC. This translates into CASSMEKGSPYEQYF.